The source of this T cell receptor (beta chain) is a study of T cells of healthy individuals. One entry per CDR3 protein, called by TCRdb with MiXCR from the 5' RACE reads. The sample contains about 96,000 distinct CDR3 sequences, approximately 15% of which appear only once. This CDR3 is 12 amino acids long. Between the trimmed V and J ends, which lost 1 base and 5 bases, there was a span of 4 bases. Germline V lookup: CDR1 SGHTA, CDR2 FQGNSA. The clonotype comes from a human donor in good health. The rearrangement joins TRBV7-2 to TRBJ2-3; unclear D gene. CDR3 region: CASSLVVDTQYF. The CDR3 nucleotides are TGTGCCAGCAGCTTAGTGGTAGATACGCAGTATTTT.